Listed below are T cell receptor beta chains from one sample, sequenced in a study of T cells in Graves' hyperthyroidism and ophthalmopathy. A single record per CDR3 protein comes from TCRdb applying MiXCR to the multiplex PCR reads. The data show about 520,000 distinct CDR3 sequences, around 24% seen once. Sequenced: blood. These receptors were collected from a woman in her twenties or thirties with Graves' ophthalmopathy. CDR3s include the opening cysteine and the closing phenylalanine or tryptophan. D genes are given only for firm matches. Clone size is shown for a subset of rows, as once, few, many or a class of expanded clone.

d_gene: NA
j_gene: TRBJ1-2
abundance: many
v_gene: TRBV6-5
CDR3nt: TGTGCCAGCATCCCCCTTGGTGACAGCAACTATGGCTACACCTTC
CDR3aa: CASIPLGDSNYGYTF

d_gene: NA
j_gene: TRBJ2-7
abundance: many
v_gene: TRBV29-1
CDR3nt: TGCAGCGTTGGGGAGGGGGCCCACGAGCAGTACTTC
CDR3aa: CSVGEGAHEQYF

d_gene: NA
j_gene: TRBJ1-1
abundance: many
v_gene: TRBV5-1
CDR3nt: TGCGCCAGCAGCTTGGCCACGCTGGGCCTGTACACTGAAGCTTTCTTT
CDR3aa: CASSLATLGLYTEAFF

d_gene: NA
j_gene: TRBJ1-1
abundance: many
v_gene: TRBV20-1
CDR3nt: TGCAGTGCTAGAGATAATGTCAGGCCTATGAACACTGAAGCTTTCTTT
CDR3aa: CSARDNVRPMNTEAFF

d_gene: NA
j_gene: TRBJ2-7
abundance: many
v_gene: TRBV6-1
CDR3nt: TGTGCCAGCAGTGAAGCAAGGGGGAGGCGGTACTTC
CDR3aa: CASSEARGRRYF

d_gene: NA
j_gene: TRBJ1-1
abundance: NA
v_gene: TRBV30
CDR3nt: TGTGCCTGGGGACAGACGAACACTGAAGCTTTCTTT
CDR3aa: CAWGQTNTEAFF

d_gene: NA
j_gene: TRBJ1-2
abundance: few
v_gene: TRBV20-1
CDR3nt: TGCAGTGCTGGGGAGGGACCTGGCTACACCTTC
CDR3aa: CSAGEGPGYTF

d_gene: TRBD2
j_gene: TRBJ2-5
abundance: NA
v_gene: TRBV28
CDR3nt: TGTGCCAGCAGGTCACTAGCGGGGGGCCGTACCCAAGAGACCCAGTACTTC
CDR3aa: CASRSLAGGRTQETQYF

d_gene: TRBD1
j_gene: TRBJ1-2
abundance: many
v_gene: TRBV27
CDR3nt: TGTGCCAGCAGTCGAACACAGGGGGCCCAAGGCTACACCTTC
CDR3aa: CASSRTQGAQGYTF

d_gene: NA
j_gene: TRBJ2-7
abundance: few
v_gene: TRBV6-5
CDR3nt: TGTGCCAGCAGTTCCACTTCTACAGTGGAGGAGTACTTC
CDR3aa: CASSSTSTVEEYF

d_gene: NA
j_gene: TRBJ2-2
abundance: many
v_gene: TRBV4-1
CDR3nt: TGCGCCAGTCGTACGCAGGGCACGAACACCGGGGAGCTGTTTTTT
CDR3aa: CASRTQGTNTGELFF

d_gene: NA
j_gene: TRBJ1-2
abundance: many
v_gene: TRBV4-1
CDR3nt: TGCGCCAGCAGCCAAGTAGGGGGAACCCGAGGCTACACCTTC
CDR3aa: CASSQVGGTRGYTF